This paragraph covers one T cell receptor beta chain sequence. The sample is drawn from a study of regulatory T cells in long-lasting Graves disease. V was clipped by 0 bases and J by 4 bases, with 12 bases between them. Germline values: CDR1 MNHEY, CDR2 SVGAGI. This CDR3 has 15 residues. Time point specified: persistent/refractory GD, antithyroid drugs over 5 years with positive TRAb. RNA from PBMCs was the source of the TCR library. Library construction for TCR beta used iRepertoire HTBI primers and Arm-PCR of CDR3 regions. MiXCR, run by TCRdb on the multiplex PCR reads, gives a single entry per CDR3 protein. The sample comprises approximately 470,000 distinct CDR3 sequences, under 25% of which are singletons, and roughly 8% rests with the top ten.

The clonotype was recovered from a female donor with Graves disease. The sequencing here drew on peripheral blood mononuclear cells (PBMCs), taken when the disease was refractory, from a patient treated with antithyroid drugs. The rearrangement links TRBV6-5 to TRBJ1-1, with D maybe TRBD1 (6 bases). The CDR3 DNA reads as TGTGCCAGCAGTTACTCCCTGGGGGCGGGCACTGAAGCTTTCTTT. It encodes CASSYSLGAGTEAFF.